This T cell receptor beta chain stems from a study of T cell responses to AZD1222 COVID-19 vaccine. Sequenced by immunoSEQ multiplex PCR; TCRdb stores in-frame clones only, minus some. The top ten clones hold 1.3% of a sample with 65,000 to 90,000 clones, 87% of them seen once. The count of this clone is one. CDR1 is LNHDA and CDR2 is SQIVND in the germline V gene (reference sequence). This CDR3 has 13 amino acids. V was shortened by 2 bases and J by 7 bases, with 9 bases between the two germline ends. This clonotype was sampled from an adult who received the AZD1222 COVID-19 vaccine. The V gene is TRBV19, the J gene TRBJ2-1; D is uncertain. This material consisted of peripheral blood, taken 28 days after the second AZD1222 dose. The chain's CDR3 is CASSIRVANEQFF. CDR3 nucleotide sequence: TGTGCCAGTAGTATACGGGTAGCTAATGAGCAGTTCTTC.